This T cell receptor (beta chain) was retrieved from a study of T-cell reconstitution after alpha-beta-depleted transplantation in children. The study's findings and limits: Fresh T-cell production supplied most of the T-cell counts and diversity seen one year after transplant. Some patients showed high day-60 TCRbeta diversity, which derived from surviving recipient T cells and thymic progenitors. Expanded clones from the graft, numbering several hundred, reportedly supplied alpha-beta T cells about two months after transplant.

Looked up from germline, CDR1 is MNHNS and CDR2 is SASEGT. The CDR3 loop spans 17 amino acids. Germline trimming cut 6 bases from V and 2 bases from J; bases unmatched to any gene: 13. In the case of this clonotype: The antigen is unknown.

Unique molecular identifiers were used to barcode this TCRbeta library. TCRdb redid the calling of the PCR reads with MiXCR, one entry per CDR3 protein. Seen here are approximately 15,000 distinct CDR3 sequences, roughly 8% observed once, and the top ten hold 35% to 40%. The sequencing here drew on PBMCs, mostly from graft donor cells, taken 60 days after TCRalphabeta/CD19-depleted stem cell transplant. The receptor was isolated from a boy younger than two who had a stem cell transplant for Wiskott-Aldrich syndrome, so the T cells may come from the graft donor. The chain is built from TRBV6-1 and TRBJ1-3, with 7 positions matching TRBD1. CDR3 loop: CASREDRRRVTGNTIYF. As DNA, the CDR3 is TGTGCCAGCAGGGAGGACAGGCGTCGGGTAACTGGAAACACCATATATTTT.